This T cell receptor beta chain was observed in a study of a mutant IDH1 vaccine in newly diagnosed glioma. Study as a whole: Treatment recipients were approximately 62% male and around 40% female, and their mean age was about 40 years. Prior therapy was radiotherapy, temozolomide, or both; most received both.

Profiled with immunoSEQ multiplex PCR; TCRdb holds only in-frame clones, not every one. Here the sample spans about 88,000 clones, approximately 80% being singletons. The time point here: baseline, week 1 (first vaccination visit). Indicated treatment: pre-vaccination baseline after standard-of-care therapy. Trimming pared 6 bases from V and 5 bases from J, leaving 12 bases between. The CDR3 is 12 amino acids. Germline values: CDR1 SGHRS, CDR2 YFSETQ. The starting material was PBMCs, obtained from a glioma patient treated with radiotherapy, temozolomide or both. The clonotype comes from a middle-aged man with glioma. Some clones in this sample may be carry-over from other donors' samples. This sequence joins TRBV5-1 and TRBJ2-7, with a tentative D call TRBD2 (5 bases). The CDR3 DNA reads TGCGCCAGCACCTACAGCGGCAACGAGCAGTACTTC. Translated: CASTYSGNEQYF.